The rows below give T cell receptor beta chains drawn from one sample of a study of neurological immune-mediated disorders. One entry per CDR3 protein results from TCRdb running MiXCR on the 5' RACE reads. The sample holds 100,000 to 150,000 distinct CDR3 sequences, roughly 3.4% seen once. Sequenced sample: PBMCs. The origin of the receptors is a woman aged 25-40 years with multiple sclerosis. CDR3s include the opening cysteine and the closing phenylalanine or tryptophan. The D gene is left open where the match is weak. Only part of the rows carry a size: once, few, many, or a class if the clone is expanded.

many	TRBV20-1	NA	TRBJ1-2	TGCAGTGCTAGAGATGGAGTTGGCTACACCTTC	CSARDGVGYTF
many	TRBV7-2	TRBD1	TRBJ1-1	TGTGCCAGCAGTAAAACAGGGGGGAACACTGAAGCTTTCTTT	CASSKTGGNTEAFF
many	TRBV19	NA	TRBJ1-6	TGTGCCAGTAAGGAGGTGGCCTATTCACCCCTCCACTTT	CASKEVAYSPLHF
many	TRBV20-1	NA	TRBJ2-4	TGCAGTGCTAGAGATTTTGGGGTAGCCAAAAACATTCAGTACTTC	CSARDFGVAKNIQYF
few	TRBV7-9	NA	TRBJ1-2	TGTGCCAGCAGCTTAAGCCTCTCAAGTGGCTACACCTTC	CASSLSLSSGYTF
many	TRBV7-9	NA	TRBJ2-5	TGTGCCAGCAGCTTAACGAATGGGAACCAAGAGACCCAGTACTTC	CASSLTNGNQETQYF
many	TRBV29-1	TRBD2	TRBJ2-1	TGCAGCGCCCCACCTTTCGGGACTAGTCACAATGAGCAGTTCTTC	CSAPPFGTSHNEQFF
NA	TRBV30	NA	TRBJ1-5	TGTGCCTGGAGTGTACTCGGGGGGAATCAGCCCCAGCATTTT	CAWSVLGGNQPQHF
many	TRBV4-1	TRBD2	TRBJ2-7	TGCGCCAGCAGCCAGGCCCGGGGGGGACGGACCTACGAGCAGTACTTC	CASSQARGGRTYEQYF
many	TRBV20-1	TRBD1	TRBJ1-2	TGCAGTGCTAGAAGACAGGGGGCGGACTATGGCTACACCTTC	CSARRQGADYGYTF
many	TRBV4-3	NA	TRBJ2-3	TGCGCCAGCACCCCGAGTTGGGGGCTTCGGGATACGCAGTATTTT	CASTPSWGLRDTQYF
many	TRBV6-2/TRBV6-3	NA	TRBJ1-1	TGTGCCAGCAGTTCCATGGGCAATGAAGCTTTCTTT	CASSSMGNEAFF
many	TRBV20-1	NA	TRBJ2-1	TGCAGTGCTAGAGCCGCCGCGCTTGGGAGTCTACCGTACAATGAGCAGTTCTTC	CSARAAALGSLPYNEQFF
many	TRBV27	NA	TRBJ1-2	TGTGCCAGCAGTTTCAGCAGGGCTTATGGCTACACCTTC	CASSFSRAYGYTF
many	TRBV4-1	NA	TRBJ2-2	TGCGCCAGCAGCCAAGATTGGGGTAGCACCGGGGAGCTGTTTTTT	CASSQDWGSTGELFF
NA	TRBV6-6	TRBD1	TRBJ2-2	TGTGCCAGCAGTTATCCCCGTACAGGGGGCAAGGGTAGGGGCACCGGGGAGCTGTTTTTT	CASSYPRTGGKGRGTGELFF
many	TRBV4-1	NA	TRBJ1-1	TGCGCCAGCAGCCAAGAAGGGGGGAGCACTGAAGCTTTCTTT	CASSQEGGSTEAFF
many	TRBV7-2	NA	TRBJ1-6	TGTGCCAGCAGCTTAGCGGGGACTGCTGAAACCCTCCACTTT	CASSLAGTAETLHF
many	TRBV7-2	NA	TRBJ2-6	TGTGCCAGCAGCGTAAAGAGCTCTGGGGCCAACGTCCTGACTTTC	CASSVKSSGANVLTF
NA	TRBV13	NA	TRBJ1-2	TGTGCCAGCAGCCCCACCGGATCTGGAGAGGGTGGCTACACCTTC	CASSPTGSGEGGYTF
many	TRBV5-6	NA	TRBJ2-7	TGTGCCAGCAGCTGGAGCAACTCCTACGAGCAGTACTTC	CASSWSNSYEQYF
many	TRBV20-1	TRBD2	TRBJ2-1	TGCAGTGCTAGGATCGGTAGCGGGGTCTCCTACAATGAGCAGTTCTTC	CSARIGSGVSYNEQFF
few	TRBV5-5	NA	TRBJ1-2	TGTGCCAGCAGCTTTTCCCCGGGCAGCTTCTATGGCTACACCTTC	CASSFSPGSFYGYTF
NA	TRBV19	NA	TRBJ2-7	TGTGCCAGTAGTCCGGGATTGGACTACGAGCAGTACTTC	CASSPGLDYEQYF
many	TRBV12-3/TRBV12-4	NA	TRBJ2-2	TGTGCCAGCAGTCCGACGGGCCCAAGGAACACCGGGGAGCTGTTTTTT	CASSPTGPRNTGELFF
few	TRBV12-3/TRBV12-4	TRBD1	TRBJ2-1	TGTGCCAGCAGTCCTATACCGGGACAGGGGGACAATGAGCAGTTCTTC	CASSPIPGQGDNEQFF
many	TRBV5-1	NA	TRBJ2-5	TGCGCCAGCAGCTTTGACCGACAGATTCAAGAGACCCAGTACTTC	CASSFDRQIQETQYF
many	TRBV3-1	TRBD2	TRBJ2-1	TGTGCCAGCAGCCGTGTAGCGGGGGCCTACAATGAGCAGTTCTTC	CASSRVAGAYNEQFF
many	TRBV6-2/TRBV6-3	NA	TRBJ2-1	TGTGCCAGCAGTTACTTAGTAGAGCAGTTCTTC	CASSYLVEQFF
many	TRBV7-2	TRBD1	TRBJ2-6	TGTGCCAGCAGCTACCCCAGGGGGCCTGGGGCCAACGTCCTGACTTTC	CASSYPRGPGANVLTF
many	TRBV5-5	TRBD1	TRBJ1-6	TGTGCCAGCAGCTCTCGACAGGGGACTCCACCCCTCCACTTT	CASSSRQGTPPLHF
many	TRBV5-1	TRBD1	TRBJ1-2	TGCGCCAGCAGCCCACCCGGACAGGGGATTGGCTACACCTTC	CASSPPGQGIGYTF
many	TRBV6-5	TRBD2	TRBJ2-1	TGTGCCAGCAGTTTCATAGCGGGGAGCTCCTACAATGAGCAGTTCTTC	CASSFIAGSSYNEQFF
NA	TRBV15	TRBD1	TRBJ1-2	TGTGCCACCAGCAGAGATGGGGGACAGGGGGGCTATGGCTACACCTTC	CATSRDGGQGGYGYTF
many	TRBV10-2	TRBD1	TRBJ2-5	TGCGCCAGCAGGGACCCGGGACAGGGAGAGGAGACCCAGTACTTC	CASRDPGQGEETQYF
many	TRBV20-1	TRBD1	TRBJ2-7	TGCAGTGCCCAGGGGACAGAACCAGGGAACGAGCAGTACTTC	CSAQGTEPGNEQYF
many	TRBV7-2	NA	TRBJ1-5	TGTGCCAGCAGCTTAGCGCTCGGGGGGAATCAGCCCCAGCATTTT	CASSLALGGNQPQHF
many	TRBV5-6	TRBD2	TRBJ2-7	TGTGCCAGCAGCACCGGACTAGCGGGAGGGCGGTACGAGCAGTACTTC	CASSTGLAGGRYEQYF